A single sample is the source of the 15 T cell receptor beta chains below, sequenced in a study of neurological immune-mediated disorders. Using its own MiXCR run on the 5' RACE reads, TCRdb lists one record per CDR3 protein. This table has 25,000 to 35,000 distinct CDR3 sequences, around 5.9% appearing once. The specimen was CD4+ T cells from blood. All receptors derive from a woman aged 50 to 65 in good health.

The table lists this clonotype with many counts. This chain links TRBV2 with TRBJ2-3; 8 bases are a match to TRBD2. The germline V gene has CDR1 SNHLY and CDR2 FYNNEI. The CDR3 extends over 14 amino acids. With 3 bases clipped from V and 4 bases from J, the junction kept 3 bases outside the gene matches. The CDR3 protein is CASSDLAGSDTQYF. The CDR3 coding sequence is TGTGCCAGCAGTGACCTAGCGGGTTCAGATACGCAGTATTTT.

The table lists this clonotype with many counts. The chain has TRBV20-1 and TRBJ1-3; D is ambiguous. Between the trimmed V and J ends, which lost 4 bases and 1 base, there was a span of 2 bases. This CDR3 is 11 amino acids long. Germline CDR1 is DFQATT and CDR2 is SNEGSKA (reference sequence). The CDR3 here is CSAISGNTIYF. The CDR3 DNA reads as TGCAGTGCTATATCTGGAAACACCATATATTTT.

This clonotype was picked up many times. The chain is built from TRBV4-2 and TRBJ1-2; D might be TRBD1 (6 bases). The CDR3 spans 14 residues. V was clipped by 4 bases and J by 7 bases, with 16 bases between them. Germline lookup yields CDR1 LGHNA and CDR2 YNFKEQ. The CDR3 loop reads CASSPQGPSLGYTF. The CDR3, as DNA: TGTGCCAGCAGCCCACAGGGACCTTCGCTTGGCTACACCTTC.

This clonotype has at least ten counts. The V gene is TRBV5-4, the J gene TRBJ2-7, with 8 positions matching TRBD1. Germline CDR1 and CDR2: SGHNT and YYREEE (reference sequence). This CDR3 is built from 14 residues. V was clipped by 3 bases and J by 5 bases; unmatched bases: 7. The CDR3 is CASSSPGQANEQYF. Here the CDR3 DNA reads TGTGCCAGCAGCTCCCCGGGACAGGCGAACGAGCAGTACTTC.

This clonotype was detected many times. The V and J genes are TRBV6-2 or TRBV6-3 and TRBJ2-2; possibly TRBD2 for D (5 bases). Germline CDR1 is MNHEY and CDR2 is SVGEGT. This CDR3 contains 18 residues. V was trimmed by 4 bases and J by 3 bases, leaving 21 bases between them. The CDR3 is CASSFDPRAGFDTGELFF. The CDR3 DNA reads as TGTGCCAGCAGTTTCGACCCTAGGGCGGGCTTTGACACCGGGGAGCTGTTTTTT.

The V gene is TRBV28, the J gene TRBJ2-7; TRBD2 matches 14 bases. The CDR3 is 14 amino acids. V shed 6 bases, J shed 11 bases, and the junction held 9 bases outside the gene matches. Germline V gene data show CDR1 as MDHEN and CDR2 as SYDVKM. This CDR3 reads CASSPGTSGRTEYF. CDR3 nucleotides: TGTGCCAGCAGCCCTGGGACTAGCGGGAGAACCGAGTACTTC.

By proportion, this clonotype is medium-sized. CDR3: CSVTTGAGSNTGELFF. The CDR3 nucleotides are TGCAGCGTGACTACAGGGGCCGGATCCAACACCGGGGAGCTGTTTTTT. The chain has TRBV29-1 and TRBJ2-2, with 7 bases identical to TRBD1. Looked up from germline, CDR1 is SQVTM and CDR2 is ANQGSEA. The junction had 12 bases not matched to a gene; V was cut back by 6 bases and J by 2 bases. The CDR3 sequence is 16 residues long.

This clonotype appeared many times. V gene TRBV7-2 combines with J gene TRBJ2-1, with unresolved D. Trimming pared 3 bases from V and 12 bases from J, leaving 12 bases between. The CDR3 is 12 residues long. Germline-derived CDR1 and CDR2 are SGHTA and FQGNSA. In DNA, the CDR3 is TGTGCCAGCAGCTTGTCCTCGGTGGGGCAGTTCTTC. Amino acids: CASSLSSVGQFF.

This clonotype occurred many times. This chain links TRBV9 with TRBJ2-2; D ambiguous. The CDR3 has 14 residues. Germline V lookup: CDR1 SGDLS, CDR2 YYNGEE. V lost 0 bases, J lost 7 bases, and 10 bases lay in between. The CDR3 loop is CASSVGTVGGELFF. The CDR3 DNA reads as TGTGCCAGCAGCGTAGGAACAGTAGGCGGGGAGCTGTTTTTT. Drawing the rest from reference TRBV9 and TRBJ2-2, the complete variable domain is DSGVTQTPKHLITATGQRVTLRCSPRSGDLSVYWYQQSLDQGLQFLIQYYNGEERAKGNILERFSAQQFPDLHSELNLSSLELGDSALYFCASSVGTVGGELFFGEGSRLTVL.

This clonotype was observed at least ten times. The chain links TRBV5-6 to TRBJ2-7; possibly TRBD2 for D (5 bases). Trimming pared 2 bases from V and 6 bases from J, leaving 12 bases between. Per the germline V gene, CDR1 is SGHDT and CDR2 is YYEEEE. The CDR3 spans 13 residues. The CDR3 sequence: CASSFSLAAEQYF. The CDR3, as DNA: TGTGCCAGCAGCTTCTCCCTAGCAGCCGAGCAGTACTTC.

This clonotype has at least ten counts. The rearrangement uses TRBV7-9 and TRBJ2-7, with 11 bases matching TRBD1. Losses at the gene ends were 3 bases for V and 6 bases for J; bases not matched to a gene: 1. Germline CDR1 SEHNR, CDR2 FQNEAQ (reference sequence). CDR3 size: 13 residues. The CDR3 DNA sequence: TGTGCCAGCAGCTTCGGGACAGGGGGCGAGCAGTACTTC. Translating it yields CASSFGTGGEQYF.

This clonotype came up many times. The chain employs TRBV20-1 and TRBJ2-1, with a weak D call TRBD1 (5 bases). Trimming took off 3 bases at V and 0 bases at J, with 12 bases between the two ends. The CDR3 contains 15 residues. CDR1 and CDR2 (germline): DFQATT, SNEGSKA (reference sequence). The DNA for the CDR3 is TGCAGTGCTAGCACGACAGCCAGCTCCTACAATGAGCAGTTCTTC. It is translated as CSASTTASSYNEQFF.

This clonotype was found many times. The rearrangement joins TRBV20-1 to TRBJ1-5, with 9 positions matching TRBD1. The V gene's germline CDR1 is DFQATT and CDR2 SNEGSKA (reference sequence). There are 14 residues in the CDR3. J lost 7 bases, V lost 0 bases, and 4 bases had no gene match. CDR3 loop: CSAREDRGGQPQHF. DNA for the CDR3: TGCAGTGCTAGAGAGGACAGGGGAGGCCAGCCCCAGCATTTT.

This clonotype occurred many times. For the CDR3, the DNA is TGTGCCAGCAGCCCAGAGTATATGGTTATTCAAGAGACCCAGTACTTC. Its protein product is CASSPEYMVIQETQYF. V and J are TRBV7-2 and TRBJ2-5, with no clear D. The CDR3 sequence is 16 residues long. Germline values: CDR1 SGHTA, CDR2 FQGNSA. V was trimmed by 5 bases and J by 2 bases, leaving 18 bases between them.

This clonotype was counted many times. J is TRBJ2-7 and V is TRBV5-1; a possible D gene is TRBD1 (7 bases). Germline assignment: CDR1 SGHRS and CDR2 YFSETQ. V was clipped by 4 bases and J by 0 bases, with 23 bases between them. This CDR3 region has 18 residues. DNA of the CDR3: TGCGCCAGCAGCGAAAGCCTTTACAGGGGAGGTAGCTCCTACGAGCAGTACTTC. It specifies CASSESLYRGGSSYEQYF.